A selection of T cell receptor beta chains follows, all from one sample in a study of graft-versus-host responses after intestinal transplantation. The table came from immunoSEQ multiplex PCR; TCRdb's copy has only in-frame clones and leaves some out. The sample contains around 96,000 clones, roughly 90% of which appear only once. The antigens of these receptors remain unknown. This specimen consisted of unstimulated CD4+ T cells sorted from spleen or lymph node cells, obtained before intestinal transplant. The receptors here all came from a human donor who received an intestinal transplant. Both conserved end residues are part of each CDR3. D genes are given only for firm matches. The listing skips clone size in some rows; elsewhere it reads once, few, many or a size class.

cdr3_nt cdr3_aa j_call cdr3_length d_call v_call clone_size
TGTGCCAGTAGTATAGGGGGGGCGACTAGCGGGAGTTTGGTAAGAGAGACCCAGTACTTC CASSIGGATSGSLVRETQYF TRBJ2-5 20 TRBD2 TRBV19 NA
TGTGCCAGCAGCTTGACAGGGGGCGGGGGCTACACCTTC CASSLTGGGGYTF TRBJ1-2 13 TRBD1 TRBV5-4 NA
TGCGCCAGCAGCCCCCCCCGGGACAGGGGGCACGGTGAGCAGTTCTTC CASSPPRDRGHGEQFF TRBJ2-1 16 TRBD1 TRBV4-1 NA
TGCGCCAGCAGCTTGGTTCCAGGGGGTAACACTGAAGCTTTCTTT CASSLVPGGNTEAFF TRBJ1-1 15 TRBD1 TRBV5-1 NA
TGTGCCAGCAGACAACCCGACAGGTCACCCCTCCACTTT CASRQPDRSPLHF TRBJ1-6 13 NA TRBV6-5 NA
TGCGCCAGCAGACAAGGACAGGATTTCAATGAGCAGTTCTTC CASRQGQDFNEQFF TRBJ2-1 14 TRBD1 TRBV5-1 NA
TGTGCCAGCAGCTTATTTGCGGGAAGTAGGGGAGAGACCCAGTACTTC CASSLFAGSRGETQYF TRBJ2-5 16 NA TRBV7-9 NA
TGTGCCACCAAAGGAGGGGGCTTATGGCCAGATACGCAGTATTTT CATKGGGLWPDTQYF TRBJ2-3 15 NA TRBV19 NA
TGTGCCAGCAGGTCCCCCTTGTGGACAGGGGAAGAGACCCAGTACTTC CASRSPLWTGEETQYF TRBJ2-5 16 TRBD1 TRBV6-6 NA
TGTGCCAGCAGCGCCTTGGCTGGGAGATACAATGAGCAGTTCTTC CASSALAGRYNEQFF TRBJ2-1 15 NA TRBV7-8 NA
TGTGCCAGCAGCTTGCAGGGGGCTTTCTGGAACTATGGCTACACCTTC CASSLQGAFWNYGYTF TRBJ1-2 16 TRBD1 TRBV7-2 NA
TGTGCCAGCTCCTCGGGACTAAGCACAGATACGCAGTATTTT CASSSGLSTDTQYF TRBJ2-3 14 TRBD2 TRBV6-5 NA
TGTGCCAGCAGCTTTCCAGGGAGGGAACAGCCCCAGCATTTT CASSFPGREQPQHF TRBJ1-5 14 NA TRBV5-5 NA
TGTGCCAGCAGCTTCAGGGGGGAACGCTACGAGCAGTACTTC CASSFRGERYEQYF TRBJ2-7 14 NA TRBV7-9 NA
TGTGCCAGCAGTCCCCCGACTAGCGGGTTGACCGAGCAGTACTTC CASSPPTSGLTEQYF TRBJ2-7 15 TRBD2 TRBV6-6 NA
TGTGCCAGCAGCTTAACAAGCGGAGAGACCCAGTACTTC CASSLTSGETQYF TRBJ2-5 13 NA TRBV7-3 NA
TGTGCCAGCAGCCGGGACAGATCCTCCTACGAGCAGTACTTC CASSRDRSSYEQYF TRBJ2-7 14 TRBD1 TRBV7-2 once
TGTGCCAGTAGTATTTTCGGGTTAGCTTTCTTT CASSIFGLAFF TRBJ1-1 11 NA TRBV19 few
TGTGCCAGCAGCAACCTTGGCGGGACCCAGTACTTC CASSNLGGTQYF TRBJ2-5 12 NA TRBV6-6 NA
TGTGCCAGCAGCCAAGGACTAGCGGGGGGACCTCGGGAGACCCAGTACTTC CASSQGLAGGPRETQYF TRBJ2-5 17 TRBD2 TRBV7-3 once
TGCGCCAGCAGCTTGGACAGGGACGGGGGGGAGCTGTTTTTT CASSLDRDGGELFF TRBJ2-2 14 NA TRBV5-1 NA
TGTGCCTGGCGGACAGGAACTGCCTGGCGCTCACCCCTCCACTTT CAWRTGTAWRSPLHF TRBJ1-6 15 TRBD1 TRBV30 NA
TGTGCCAGCAGCTTAGTGGGGGGGCCAACAGATACGCAGTATTTT CASSLVGGPTDTQYF TRBJ2-3 15 NA TRBV7-2 NA
TGCGCCAGCAGCCAAGATCCCCTGTTGCTAGCCCTGAACACTGAAGCTTTCTTT CASSQDPLLLALNTEAFF TRBJ1-1 18 NA TRBV4-1 NA
TGTGCCAGCAGTTCCGGACAGACCTACGAGCAGTACTTC CASSSGQTYEQYF TRBJ2-7 13 NA TRBV6-5 NA
TGTGCCAGCAGCCGGACGACTACCGAAGAGACCCAGTACTTC CASSRTTTEETQYF TRBJ2-5 14 NA TRBV5-5 few
TGTGCCAGCAACAAAGGCGGATCTAGCGGCAATACGCAGTATTTT CASNKGGSSGNTQYF TRBJ2-3 15 TRBD2 TRBV5-4 NA
TGTGCCAGCAGAGCCCCAGGGGTCCCCTCCTACGAGCAGTACTTC CASRAPGVPSYEQYF TRBJ2-7 15 NA TRBV2 NA
TGTGCCAGCAGTTTGAGGGAAACTGAAGCTTTCTTT CASSLRETEAFF TRBJ1-1 12 NA TRBV28 NA
TGCGCCAGCAGCTTGTACAGGTTCCTCAATGAGCAGTTCTTC CASSLYRFLNEQFF TRBJ2-1 14 NA TRBV5-1 NA
TGTGCCAGCAGCCAAACGGGAATCGGGGGGTGGAATTCACCCCTCCACTTT CASSQTGIGGWNSPLHF TRBJ1-6 17 NA TRBV4-2 NA
TGTGCCAGCGACAGCTACAATGAGCAGTTCTTC CASDSYNEQFF TRBJ2-1 11 NA TRBV2 NA
TGTGCCAGTAAGGGACAGGGGGATTCACCCCTCCACTTT CASKGQGDSPLHF TRBJ1-6 13 TRBD1 TRBV19 NA
TGTGCCAGCAGAGCCGGGACTAGCGGATACAATGAGCAGTTCTTC CASRAGTSGYNEQFF TRBJ2-1 15 TRBD2 TRBV2 NA
TGTGCCAGTAAGACGGGAAACTCCTACAATGAGCAGTTCTTC CASKTGNSYNEQFF TRBJ2-1 14 NA TRBV19 NA
TGTGCCAGCAGCCAAAGTCCAGCGGGGGGGGAGAGGACAGATACGCAGTATTTT CASSQSPAGGERTDTQYF TRBJ2-3 18 TRBD2 TRBV4-2 NA
TGTGCCAGCAGCCAGGATTGGTTAGCGGGAGAAGAGACCCAGTACTTC CASSQDWLAGEETQYF TRBJ2-5 16 TRBD2 TRBV4-2 NA
TGTGCCAGCAGCTTAGGGGCCCAAGAGACCCAGTACTTC CASSLGAQETQYF TRBJ2-5 13 NA TRBV7-3 NA
TGCGCCAGCAGCCAAGATTTTAGCCGTGAGCAGTTCTTC CASSQDFSREQFF TRBJ2-1 13 NA TRBV4-3 NA
TGCGCCAGCAGCACAGGTGACTATGGCTACACCTTC CASSTGDYGYTF TRBJ1-2 12 NA TRBV5-1 NA
TGTGCCAGCAATACAGAAGCCAAAAACATTCAGTACTTC CASNTEAKNIQYF TRBJ2-4 13 NA TRBV6-6 NA
TGTGCCAGCAGCCCGAGGGAGGGTGGAGAGGACGAGCAGTACTTC CASSPREGGEDEQYF TRBJ2-7 15 TRBD2 TRBV9 NA
TGTGCCAGCCAAATCGGGGGCGCGGGAGTCGCGGAGACCCAGTACTTC CASQIGGAGVAETQYF TRBJ2-5 16 NA TRBV5-6 once
TGTGCCAGCAGTGAAGAGGTAGTCGGGAATGAGCAGTTCTTC CASSEEVVGNEQFF TRBJ2-1 14 NA TRBV2 NA
TGCGCCAGCAGTCAATCATGGGAGGGGCTAGCGGGTGTAACAGATACGCAGTATTTT CASSQSWEGLAGVTDTQYF TRBJ2-3 19 TRBD2 TRBV23-1 NA
TGTGCCACCCCGGTATCAGGGCTACAGGACGAGCAGTACTTC CATPVSGLQDEQYF TRBJ2-7 14 NA TRBV6-1 NA